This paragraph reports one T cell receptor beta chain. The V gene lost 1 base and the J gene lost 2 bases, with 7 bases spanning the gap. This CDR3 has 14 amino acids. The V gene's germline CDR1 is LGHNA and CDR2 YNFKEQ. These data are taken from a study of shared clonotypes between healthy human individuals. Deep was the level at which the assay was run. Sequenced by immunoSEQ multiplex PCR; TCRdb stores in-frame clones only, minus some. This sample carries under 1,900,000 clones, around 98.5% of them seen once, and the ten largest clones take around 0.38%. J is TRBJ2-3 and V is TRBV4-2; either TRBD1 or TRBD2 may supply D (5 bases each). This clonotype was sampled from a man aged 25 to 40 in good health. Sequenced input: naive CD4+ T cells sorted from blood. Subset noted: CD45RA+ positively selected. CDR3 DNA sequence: TGTGCCAGCAGCCAAGTAGGGACCACAGATACGCAGTATTTT. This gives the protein CASSQVGTTDTQYF.